The 10 T cell receptor beta chains reported below all come from one sample, sequenced in a study of vaccination and CD4 T cells after COVID-19. Their antigen targets remain unknown. Indicated treatment: 10-day PBMC culture with coronavirus spike peptide pools or control peptides (ViraFEST assay). According to the study, CD4+ T cells from the unexposed donor were gathered ahead of the COVID-19 pandemic (2011-2018). Sequenced with the Oncomine TCR Beta short-read assay was DNA taken from cultured CD4+ T cells. From cultured CD4+ T cells, genomic DNA was extracted. TCRdb re-called the PCR reads with MiXCR, one entry per CDR3 protein. The profile shows just under 10,000 distinct CDR3 sequences, about a third of them singletons. Sequencing was carried out using CD4+ T cells from blood, cultured in vitro. The receptors come from a human donor in good health.

The rearrangement joins TRBV28 to TRBJ2-7; 8 bases map to TRBD2. V was clipped by 2 bases and J by 3 bases; unmatched bases: 3. The CDR3 runs 14 residues. CDR1 MDHEN and CDR2 SYDVKM come from the germline V gene. The CDR3 sequence is CASSLLSGSYEQYF. The CDR3 DNA sequence: TGTGCCAGCAGTTTACTAAGCGGGAGCTACGAGCAGTACTTC.

This clonotype was counted between two and nine times. V and J are TRBV20-1 and TRBJ1-5; D not certain. Germline assignment: CDR1 DFQATT and CDR2 SNEGSKA (reference sequence). Trimming stripped 7 bases from V and 4 bases from J, with 20 bases between. The CDR3 covers 15 residues. The CDR3 DNA reads as TGCAGTGGGGTCTCGGCAAACTGGGCAAATCAGCCCCAGCATTTT. This translates into CSGVSANWANQPQHF.

This clonotype was found a few times. The V and J genes are TRBV7-2 and TRBJ1-2, with D tentatively TRBD1 (6 bases). This CDR3 is built from 16 residues. Germline V lookup: CDR1 SGHTA, CDR2 FQGNSA. Trimming took 5 bases from V and 4 from J, leaving 20 bases between them. The CDR3 is CASSPRGQTGAYGYTF. CDR3 nucleotide sequence: TGTGCCAGCAGCCCGAGAGGACAGACGGGGGCCTATGGCTACACCTTC.

The chain is built from TRBV19 and TRBJ1-1, with D unresolved. The CDR3 has 13 residues. From germline, CDR1 is LNHDA and CDR2 SQIVND (reference sequence). The germline V and J ends were trimmed by 10 bases and 1 base, with 13 bases remaining between them. As DNA, the CDR3 is TGTGCCACCTACAGAGGGTGGAACACTGAAGCTTTCTTT. It encodes CATYRGWNTEAFF.

The genes are TRBV5-6 and TRBJ2-7; TRBD2 might be the D (5 bases). Per the germline V gene, CDR1 is SGHDT and CDR2 is YYEEEE. The CDR3 spans 15 residues. V lost 1 base and J lost 2, with 13 bases in between. Written as DNA, the CDR3 is TGTGCCAGCAGCTTGCGGGGATGGGGAACCTACGAGCAGTACTTC. This gives the protein CASSLRGWGTYEQYF.

In its sample, this clonotype is medium-sized. CDR3 bases: TGTGCCACCAGCAGACGCGGGGTGGACAGCCTAACGCAGTATTTT. This encodes CATSRRGVDSLTQYF. The chain joins TRBV15 to TRBJ2-3; D possibly uses TRBD1 or TRBD2 (6 bases each). Germline CDR1 LNHNV, CDR2 YYDKDF (reference sequence). CDR3 length equals 15 residues. V shed 2 bases and J shed 9 bases, with 18 bases lying between them.

The rearrangement joins TRBV6-1 to TRBJ2-1, with D possibly called TRBD1 or TRBD2 (5 bases each). The germline V gene encodes CDR1 MNHNS and CDR2 SASEGT. The V gene lost 7 bases and the J gene lost 8 bases, with 21 bases spanning the gap. The CDR3 covers 15 residues. CDR3 in amino acids: CASISRDLTGDEQFF. As DNA, the CDR3 is TGTGCCAGCATCTCCCGGGACCTAACCGGCGATGAGCAGTTCTTC.

The sample holds a few counts of this clonotype. This chain uses TRBV7-2 with TRBJ1-5; D gene uncertain. CDR3 length equals 14 residues. V was cut by 7 bases and J by 4 bases, with 14 bases left in between. The germline CDR1 and CDR2 sequences are SGHTA and FQGNSA. The CDR3: CASTQHPGNQPQHF. The CDR3 DNA follows: TGTGCCAGCACCCAACACCCGGGGAATCAGCCCCAGCATTTT. Full variable domain (missing parts from reference TRBV7-2 and TRBJ1-5): GAGVSQSPSNKVTEKGKDVELRCDPISGHTALYWYRQSLGQGLEFLIYFQGNSAPDKSGLPSDRFSAERTGGSVSTLTIQRTQQEDSAVYLCASTQHPGNQPQHFGDGTRLSIL.

The gene calls are TRBV6-5 and TRBJ2-3, with TRBD2 as a possible D gene (5 bases). The CDR3 is made up of 14 amino acids. Per the germline V gene, CDR1 is MNHEY and CDR2 is SVGAGI. V lost 4 bases to trimming and J lost 6 bases, with 14 bases between them. Written as DNA, the CDR3 is TGTGCCAGCAGTTCGGTCCAAAAGCGGGATACGCAGTATTTT. This codes for CASSSVQKRDTQYF.

The chain joins TRBV7-3 to TRBJ2-3; TRBD1 agrees at 9 bases. Germline V gives CDR1 SGHTA, CDR2 FQGTGA. V lost 5 bases, J lost 1 base, and 4 bases stayed unmatched. This CDR3 is 15 amino acids long. CDR3 bases: TGTGCCAGCAGCCAACAGGGGGCTGGCACAGATACGCAGTATTTT. The encoded protein is CASSQQGAGTDTQYF.